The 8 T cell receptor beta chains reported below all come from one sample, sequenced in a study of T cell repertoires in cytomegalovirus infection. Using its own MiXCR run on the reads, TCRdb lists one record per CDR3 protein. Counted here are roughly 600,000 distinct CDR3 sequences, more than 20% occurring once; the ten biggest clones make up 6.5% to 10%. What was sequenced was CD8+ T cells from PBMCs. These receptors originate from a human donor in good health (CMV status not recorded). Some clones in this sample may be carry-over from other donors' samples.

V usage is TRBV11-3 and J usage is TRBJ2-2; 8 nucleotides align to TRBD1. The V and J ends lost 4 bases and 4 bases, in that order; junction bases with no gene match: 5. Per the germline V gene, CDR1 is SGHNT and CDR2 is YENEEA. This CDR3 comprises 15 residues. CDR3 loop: CASSSWTGSTGELFF. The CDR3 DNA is TGTGCCAGCAGCTCATGGACAGGGAGCACCGGGGAGCTGTTTTTT.

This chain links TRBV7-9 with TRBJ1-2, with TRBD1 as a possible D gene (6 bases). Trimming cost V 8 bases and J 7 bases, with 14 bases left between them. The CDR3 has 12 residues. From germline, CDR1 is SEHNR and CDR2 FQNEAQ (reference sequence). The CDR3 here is CASHVGGLGYTF. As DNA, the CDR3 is TGTGCCAGCCACGTTGGGGGGCTTGGCTACACCTTC.

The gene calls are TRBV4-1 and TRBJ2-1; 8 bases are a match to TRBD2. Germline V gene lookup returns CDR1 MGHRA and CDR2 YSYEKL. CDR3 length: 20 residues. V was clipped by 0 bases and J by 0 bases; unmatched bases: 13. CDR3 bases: TGCGCCAGCAGCCAAGAAGGGGGGGCAAGCGGGGGCAGCTCCTACAATGAGCAGTTCTTC. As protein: CASSQEGGASGGSSYNEQFF.

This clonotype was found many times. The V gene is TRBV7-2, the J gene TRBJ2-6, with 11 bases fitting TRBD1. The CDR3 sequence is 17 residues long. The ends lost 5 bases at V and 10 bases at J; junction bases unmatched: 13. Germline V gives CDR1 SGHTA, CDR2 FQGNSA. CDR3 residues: CASSHPDRGLSVNVLTF. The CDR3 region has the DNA TGTGCCAGCAGCCATCCGGACAGGGGGCTTTCAGTAAACGTCCTGACTTTC.

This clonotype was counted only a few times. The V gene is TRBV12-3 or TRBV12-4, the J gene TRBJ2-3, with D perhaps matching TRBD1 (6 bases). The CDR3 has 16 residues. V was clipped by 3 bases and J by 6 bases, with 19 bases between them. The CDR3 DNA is TGTGCCAGCAGTTTCCCGGGACAAGGGAGATGGGATACGCAGTATTTT. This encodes CASSFPGQGRWDTQYF.

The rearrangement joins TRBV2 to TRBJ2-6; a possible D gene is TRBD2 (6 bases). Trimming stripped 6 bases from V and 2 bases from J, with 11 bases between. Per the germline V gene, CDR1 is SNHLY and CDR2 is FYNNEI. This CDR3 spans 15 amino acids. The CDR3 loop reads CASSTGRTGANVLTF. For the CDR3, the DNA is TGTGCCAGCAGCACTGGGAGGACTGGGGCCAACGTCCTGACTTTC.

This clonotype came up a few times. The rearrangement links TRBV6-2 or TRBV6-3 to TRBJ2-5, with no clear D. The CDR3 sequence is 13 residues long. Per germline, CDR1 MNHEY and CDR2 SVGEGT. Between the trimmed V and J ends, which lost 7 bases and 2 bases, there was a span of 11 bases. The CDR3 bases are TGTGCCAGCACCGAAGGCAGGCAAGAGACCCAGTACTTC. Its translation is CASTEGRQETQYF.

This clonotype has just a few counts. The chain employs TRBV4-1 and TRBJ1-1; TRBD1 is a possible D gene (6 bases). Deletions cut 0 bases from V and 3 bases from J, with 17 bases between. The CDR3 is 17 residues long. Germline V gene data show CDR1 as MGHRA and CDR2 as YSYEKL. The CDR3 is CASSQDEGGMMYTEAFF. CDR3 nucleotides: TGCGCCAGCAGCCAAGATGAAGGGGGGATGATGTACACTGAAGCTTTCTTT.